Given below is one T cell receptor (beta chain) in context. This clone was seen a handful of times. Its target antigen remains unknown. Base qualities are not recorded, but no much larger clone differs from it by a single base. From each donor, a single peripheral blood sample of around 0.12 L on average was drawn into heparinised tubes. A BD FACSAria II and a panel including CD45RO, CCR7, CD25, CD127, CD95 and CD27 were used to sort naive, central memory, regulatory and stem cell-like memory CD4+ T cells. All sorted populations exceeded 95% purity. PBMCs were isolated immediately by Lymphoprep density gradient centrifugation and stained directly without culture. To minimize batch effects, samples were stained and sorted in pairs, one healthy donor with one patient per experiment. The data are from a study of beta chain features in type 1 diabetes (dated by TCRdb to the late 2010s). Study-level background: Patients and healthy donors did not differ in mean age, gender distribution, total cell number or subset yield. Whereas all 30 or so donors provided naive and central memory subsets, regulatory and stem cell-like memory subsets were isolated from just 8 patients and roughly 8 healthy donors. A total of some 100,000,000 sorted cells were examined across all samples, and a strong correlation was observed between cell number per subset and RNA yield. The study compared the TCRB repertoires of sorted circulating CD4+ T cell subsets in recently diagnosed type 1 diabetes patients with those in matched healthy donors.

The entire isolated RNA was reverse transcribed using the High Capacity cDNA Reverse Transcription Kit, and thus expressed TCRB transcripts were sequenced. Naive, central memory and regulatory T cell samples underwent deep immunoSEQ sequencing, averaging approximately 3.5 million total reads per sample. Sorted cells were lysed in RLT buffer, and RNA was extracted using DNase-treated RNeasy Micro or Mini kits according to cell number. Each cell subset was processed on its own to prevent cross-contamination, while patient and healthy donor samples were processed together. Using the immunoSEQ multiplex PCR, TCRB sequences were amplified from cDNA into 87-bp fragments spanning the CDR3 region. Sequencing of the amplicons was performed on the Illumina HiSeq platform. From the authors' description of their analysis: PCR bias was computationally corrected using synthetic template baselines, reads within Hamming distance 2 were collapsed, and singletons that could not be merged were discarded. By aligning reads against IMGT, V, D and J genes, CDR3 length, and insertions or deletions at six rearrangement sites were assigned. Within each subset, clonotype counts were normalized to sorted cell number, and only after that were true diversity and Gini coefficients computed with the tcR R package. Repertoire sharing was quantified using the overlap coefficient calculated on TCRB nucleotide sequences. As a proxy for the pre-selection repertoire, out-of-frame TCRB sequences from naive cells were analyzed. Imported from immuneACCESS, the table was reduced by TCRdb to in-frame sequences with V and J called. These copies leave out some clones; in studies compared against another copy, an unresolved V gene accounts for under half, and the cause of the remainder is not known. V, J and clone size derive from that table, while D and trimming were established from the DNA sequence. The sample data list 300,000 or so clones, and 13% to 15% of these were observed just once. Clones ranked in the top ten supply 0.017% of the sample.

What the study reported, not specific to this receptor: Type 1 diabetes patients showed a moderate but significant shortening of TCRB CDR3 length in all four CD4+ subsets. Sequencing cDNA rather than genomic DNA could over-represent highly expressing activated cells, although activation and CD3 levels did not differ between groups. At VDJ recombination sites, patients with type 1 diabetes made fewer insertions and deleted more nucleotides, a pattern implying thymic rearrangement abnormalities. HLA sub-analyses involved small numbers of individuals, so any influence of HLA type on TCRB rearrangement remained unresolved. PCR may preferentially amplify shorter templates, but because patient and control samples were amplified and corrected together, any resulting skew would affect both groups equally. Naive, central memory and regulatory TCRB repertoires appeared to be more alike among patients than among healthy donors.

Sequences were obtained from naive CD4+ T cells from blood. Interpreted using the paper, the cell subset or site label stands for: true naive CD4+ T cells. The receptor comes from a man aged 25 to 45 with type 1 diabetes.

The CDR3 region reads CALSTGTGHLRPEAFF. The DNA reads TGTGCCTTAAGCACCGGGACAGGGCACTTGCGGCCTGAAGCTTTCTTT. The rearranged chain carries TRBV30 and TRBJ1-1, with TRBD1 identical over 9 junction bases. Counted from cysteine to phenylalanine, this CDR3 has 16 amino acids. Left in the record is the CDR3 DNA by itself, 48 bases read in frame from the first base. From V the trimming removes 7 bases and from J it removes 6 bases, while the gene matches leave 18 bases of the junction unaccounted for. The germline V gene (reference sequence) yields GTSNPN for CDR1 and SVGIG for CDR2.